Below, 4 T cell receptor beta chains from the same sample are listed, as sequenced in a study of blood T cell repertoires in COVID-19. Assay: immunoSEQ multiplex PCR; the TCRdb copy retains only in-frame clones and omits some. The data hold some 260,000 clones, with about 90% observed a single time. The sequenced sample was peripheral blood. The receptors were sampled from a woman aged 70-85 years with COVID-19, enrolled during active disease.

The chain is built from TRBV11-2 and TRBJ1-4; D unresolved. V was trimmed by 0 bases and J by 8 bases, leaving 4 bases between them. CDR1 is SGHAT, CDR2 FQNNGV, per germline. The CDR3 sequence is 12 residues long. In DNA, the CDR3 is TGTGCCAGCAGCTTAGACCGGGAAAAACTGTTTTTT. Translating gives CASSLDREKLFF.

This chain links TRBV5-3 with TRBJ2-1, with 9 nucleotides matching TRBD2. TRBV5-3 is an ORF; its function is uncertain. After removal of 0 bases from V and 7 bases from J, the junction contained 11 bases not matched to a gene. The CDR3 runs to 17 residues. The chain's CDR3 is CARSLVRGRAGGNEQFF. DNA for the CDR3: TGTGCCAGAAGCTTGGTTCGCGGTCGCGCGGGGGGGAATGAGCAGTTCTTC.

V and J are TRBV9 and TRBJ1-1, with a weak D call TRBD1 (5 bases). The CDR3 runs to 13 residues. V was clipped by 4 bases and J by 7 bases, with 14 bases between them. CDR1 SGDLS and CDR2 YYNGEE come from the germline V gene. The CDR3 protein is CASSSQGSVEAFF. CDR3 sequence (DNA): TGTGCCAGCAGCTCGCAGGGTTCCGTTGAAGCTTTCTTT.

The chain links TRBV7-8 to TRBJ2-7, with 10 bases identical to TRBD1. V lost 5 bases and J lost 7; bases outside the gene matches: 8. The CDR3 has 14 residues. From germline, CDR1 is SGHVS and CDR2 FQNEAQ. The CDR3 sequence is CASSKDRGLIEQYF. The CDR3 region has the DNA TGTGCCAGCAGCAAAGACAGGGGGCTGATTGAGCAGTACTTC.